This entry lists 14 T cell receptor beta chains sequenced from one sample in a study of OX40 agonist ivuxolimab in advanced cancers. Repertoires were generated with immunoSEQ multiplex PCR, while TCRdb's copy carries only in-frame clones and drops some. The table records approximately 70,000 clones, about 84% of them present only once. Specimen: CD4+ or CD8+ T cells sorted from blood, collected in a trial of the OX40 agonist ivuxolimab. Receptors were obtained from an adult with an advanced solid tumor such as melanoma, head and neck, liver or kidney cancer.

The chain combines TRBV30 with TRBJ1-5; D may be TRBD1 (5 bases). The length of the CDR3 is 14 residues. In germline, CDR1 is GTSNPN, CDR2 SVGIG (reference sequence). The V and J ends lost 5 bases and 1 base respectively, with 12 bases between them. CDR3 sequence reads: CAWGGERSNQPQHF. In nucleotides, the CDR3 is TGTGCCTGGGGGGGGGAACGGAGCAATCAGCCCCAGCATTTT.

The chain has TRBV19 and TRBJ1-4; a weak D match, TRBD1 (6 bases). The CDR3 has 15 amino acids. Trimming took 1 base from V and 8 from J, leaving 14 bases between them. CDR1 is LNHDA, CDR2 SQIVND, per germline (reference sequence). The CDR3 sequence is CASSIARGLGEKLFF. The CDR3 region has the DNA TGTGCCAGTAGTATAGCCCGGGGGCTGGGAGAAAAACTGTTTTTT.

Concerning this clone itself: Within the sample, other DNA sequences also encode this same CDR3. The chain links TRBV7-9 to TRBJ1-2, with D possibly matching TRBD1 (5 bases). Trimming stripped 1 base from V and 1 base from J, with 10 bases between. CDR1 SEHNR and CDR2 FQNEAQ come from the germline V gene (reference sequence). The CDR3 has 15 residues. CDR3 sequence: CASSLVGDLNYGYTF. The DNA for the CDR3 is TGTGCCAGCAGCTTAGTTGGGGACCTTAACTATGGCTACACCTTC.

The rearrangement links TRBV6-5 to TRBJ1-4; TRBD1 agrees at 7 bases. With V trimmed by 2 bases and J by 3 bases, 0 bases remained unmatched. The germline V gene has CDR1 MNHEY and CDR2 SVGAGI. This CDR3 has 14 amino acids. The CDR3 is CASSYRGPNEKLFF. Here the CDR3 DNA reads TGTGCCAGCAGTTACAGGGGGCCTAATGAAAAACTGTTTTTT.

V gene TRBV7-9 combines with J gene TRBJ2-7; TRBD1 aligns across 9 bases. The CDR3 has 15 amino acids. CDR1 and CDR2 from the germline V gene are SEHNR and FQNEAQ (reference sequence). Germline trimming cut 4 bases from V and 3 bases from J; bases unmatched to any gene: 7. The CDR3 sequence: CASSSTGGAGYEQYF. The CDR3 coding sequence is TGTGCCAGCAGCTCCACAGGGGGCGCGGGCTACGAGCAGTACTTC.

The chain joins TRBV5-1 to TRBJ1-4; D gene unclear. The germline V gene has CDR1 SGHRS and CDR2 YFSETQ. The V and J ends lost 0 bases and 3 bases respectively, with 9 bases between them. This CDR3 comprises 15 residues. CDR3: CASSLEQTPNEKLFF. The CDR3 region has the DNA TGCGCCAGCAGCTTGGAACAGACACCTAATGAAAAACTGTTTTTT.

The chain links TRBV10-3 to TRBJ2-3; 8 bases agree with TRBD1. With 2 bases clipped from V and 7 bases from J, the junction kept 8 bases outside the gene matches. The CDR3 spans 15 residues. Germline V gene data show CDR1 as ENHRY and CDR2 as SYGVKD. The CDR3 sequence is CAISEGSDRVHTQYF. CDR3 sequence (DNA): TGTGCCATCAGTGAGGGCTCGGACAGGGTGCATACGCAGTATTTT.

The V gene is TRBV7-9, the J gene TRBJ2-3, with D possibly called TRBD1 or TRBD2 (5 bases each). V was clipped by 5 bases and J by 0 bases, with 12 bases between them. Germline CDR1 is SEHNR and CDR2 is FQNEAQ (reference sequence). CDR3 length equals 15 residues. CDR3 sequence reads: CASSKGDGSTDTQYF. CDR3 DNA sequence: TGTGCCAGCAGCAAAGGGGACGGTAGCACAGATACGCAGTATTTT.

The chain has TRBV4-3 and TRBJ2-1; 8 nucleotides match TRBD2. The CDR3 totals 16 residues. From germline, CDR1 is LGHNA and CDR2 YSLEER. Trimming removed 2 bases from V and 2 bases from J; junction bases left unmatched: 5. The CDR3 DNA is TGCGCCAGCAGCCAACCTCCAGCGGGAGCCTACAATGAGCAGTTCTTC. It is translated as CASSQPPAGAYNEQFF.

The J gene is TRBJ2-7, the V gene TRBV6-5; 7 bases are shared with TRBD1. The CDR3 has 16 residues. From germline, CDR1 is MNHEY and CDR2 SVGAGI. The V and J ends lost 0 bases and 4 bases, in that order; junction bases with no gene match: 9. CDR3: CASSYSFVDRAYEQYF. CDR3 nucleotides: TGTGCCAGCAGTTACTCGTTCGTAGACAGGGCGTACGAGCAGTACTTC.

This chain uses TRBV5-1 with TRBJ1-2, with TRBD1 as a possible D gene (6 bases). Trimming took off 4 bases at V and 3 bases at J, with 19 bases between the two ends. The CDR3 extends over 16 amino acids. Germline V gene lookup returns CDR1 SGHRS and CDR2 YFSETQ. CDR3 bases: TGCGCCAGCAGCCTGGGGCCCTCGGACAGAGACTATGGCTACACCTTC. Its translation: CASSLGPSDRDYGYTF. The full variable domain, with the rest looked up from reference TRBV5-1 and TRBJ1-2, is KAGVTQTPRYLIKTRGQQVTLSCSPISGHRSVSWYQQTPGQGLQFLFEYFSETQRNKGNFPGRFSGRQFSNSRSEMNVSTLELGDSALYLCASSLGPSDRDYGYTFGSGTRLTVV.

This clone was counted a single time. The chain combines TRBV5-8 with TRBJ1-5; a possible D gene is TRBD1 (6 bases). Trimming removed 2 bases at V and 2 bases at J, with 20 bases between. Germline CDR1 is SGHTS and CDR2 is YDEGEE. The CDR3 runs to 18 residues. CDR3: CASSLDTGFNRGNQPQHF. In nucleotides, the CDR3 is TGTGCCAGCAGCTTAGACACAGGGTTCAATCGGGGCAATCAGCCCCAGCATTTT.

The gene calls are TRBV7-9 and TRBJ2-7, with D uncertain. CDR3 length: 11 residues. CDR1 is SEHNR and CDR2 is FQNEAQ in the germline V gene (reference sequence). Trimming took 5 bases from V and 0 from J, leaving 2 bases between them. CDR3 sequence: CASSRSYEQYF. CDR3 DNA sequence: TGTGCCAGCAGCCGCTCCTACGAGCAGTACTTC. The whole variable domain, remainder taken from reference TRBV7-9 and TRBJ2-7, is DTGVSQNPRHKITKRGQNVTFRCDPISEHNRLYWYRQTLGQGPEFLTYFQNEAQLEKSRLLSDRFSAERPKGSFSTLEIQRTEQGDSAMYLCASSRSYEQYFGPGTRLTVT.

This clone occurred a few times. The chain employs TRBV20-1 and TRBJ1-1; D gene ambiguous. CDR1 DFQATT and CDR2 SNEGSKA come from the germline V gene (reference sequence). The ends were cut back, 6 bases at V and 6 bases at J, with 11 bases in the middle. The CDR3 has 11 residues. For the CDR3, the DNA is TGCAGTGCCCGCCCGGGCGCTGAAGCTTTCTTT. This translates into CSARPGAEAFF.